This TCR beta chain was profiled in a study of T cells in women clearing cervical HPV infection. The CDR3 has 13 amino acids. Germline CDR1 reads SGHTA; CDR2 reads FQGNSA. Concerning this clone: Read sequence stops 3 residues before the CDR3 end, and the germline J gene provides the missing end.

Sequenced by immunoSEQ multiplex PCR; TCRdb stores in-frame clones only, minus some. The sample includes roughly 21,000 clones. The TCR sequence derives from a woman aged 18 to 75 with a cervical HPV16 infection that either progressed to CIN3+ or cleared (not recorded which). Sequencing used blood buffy coat. The V call is TRBV7-2, the J call TRBJ1-1, with D possibly matching TRBD1 (5 bases). This chain's CDR3 is CASSTGVFGEAFF. The CDR3 bases that were read are TGTGCCAGCAGTACGGGGGTTTTCGGCGAA.